These T cell receptor beta chains were read from a single sample in a study of response to subunit inactivated influenza vaccine. TCRdb recomputed calls from the RT-PCR reads with MiXCR, one row per CDR3 protein. The top ten hold 7.6% of the sample, which has 600,000 to 850,000 distinct CDR3 sequences, around 15% seen once. The sequences come from PBMCs from blood, collected approximately 15 days before vaccination. These receptors came from a man aged 50 or older who received an inactivated influenza vaccine. Each CDR3 is given with its conserved first and last residue. Fields, in order: V gene, clone size, D gene, J gene, CDR3 protein, CDR3 DNA. The D gene is left open where the match is weak. Size tells how often a clone was seen (once, few, many) or the class of an expanded clone, and some rows leave it out.

V gene: TRBV10-3
clone size: many
D gene: TRBD1
J gene: TRBJ2-3
CDR3 protein: CAISAGVTGGMDTQYF
CDR3 DNA: TGTGCCATCAGTGCTGGCGTGACAGGGGGTATGGATACGCAGTATTTT

V gene: TRBV5-1
clone size: NA
D gene: NA
J gene: TRBJ1-3
CDR3 protein: CASSLAAGRDGNTIYF
CDR3 DNA: TGCGCCAGCAGCTTGGCCGCCGGACGGGACGGAAACACCATATATTTT

V gene: TRBV4-2
clone size: few
D gene: TRBD2
J gene: TRBJ2-7
CDR3 protein: CASSSGTSGRAGEQYF
CDR3 DNA: TGTGCCAGCAGCTCCGGGACTAGCGGGAGGGCCGGGGAGCAGTACTTC

V gene: TRBV12-3/TRBV12-4
clone size: NA
D gene: TRBD2
J gene: TRBJ2-5
CDR3 protein: CASSLGWTSGGEETQYF
CDR3 DNA: TGTGCCAGCAGTTTAGGGTGGACTAGCGGGGGAGAAGAGACCCAGTACTTC

V gene: TRBV9
clone size: NA
D gene: NA
J gene: TRBJ2-1
CDR3 protein: CASSVIPAGSYNEQFF
CDR3 DNA: TGTGCCAGCAGCGTAATCCCGGCGGGGTCCTACAATGAGCAGTTCTTC

V gene: TRBV29-1
clone size: many
D gene: NA
J gene: TRBJ2-5
CDR3 protein: CSVIQDQETQYF
CDR3 DNA: TGCAGCGTGATCCAAGACCAAGAGACCCAGTACTTC

V gene: TRBV29-1
clone size: NA
D gene: NA
J gene: TRBJ1-3
CDR3 protein: CSVERGNTIYF
CDR3 DNA: TGCAGCGTTGAAAGGGGAAACACCATATATTTT

V gene: TRBV12-3/TRBV12-4
clone size: many
D gene: TRBD2
J gene: TRBJ2-7
CDR3 protein: CASSSSRTSAYEQYF
CDR3 DNA: TGTGCCAGCAGTTCATCCAGGACTAGCGCCTACGAGCAGTACTTC

V gene: TRBV6-6
clone size: many
D gene: NA
J gene: TRBJ1-1
CDR3 protein: CASSPDGNTEAFF
CDR3 DNA: TGTGCCAGCAGTCCCGACGGGAACACTGAAGCTTTCTTT

V gene: TRBV10-3
clone size: NA
D gene: NA
J gene: TRBJ2-4
CDR3 protein: CATTGTGAKNIQYF
CDR3 DNA: TGTGCCACCACAGGGACGGGGGCCAAAAACATTCAGTACTTC

V gene: TRBV9
clone size: many
D gene: NA
J gene: TRBJ2-3
CDR3 protein: CASSVAGTDTQYF
CDR3 DNA: TGTGCCAGCAGCGTAGCAGGGACGGATACGCAGTATTTT

V gene: TRBV5-4
clone size: NA
D gene: NA
J gene: TRBJ2-7
CDR3 protein: CASSLEQGLYEQYF
CDR3 DNA: TGTGCCAGCAGCTTGGAGCAGGGCCTCTACGAGCAGTACTTC

V gene: TRBV29-1
clone size: many
D gene: NA
J gene: TRBJ2-3
CDR3 protein: CSVEGAGALNTQYF
CDR3 DNA: TGCAGCGTTGAAGGGGCCGGAGCGTTGAATACGCAGTATTTT

V gene: TRBV12-3/TRBV12-4
clone size: many
D gene: NA
J gene: TRBJ1-1
CDR3 protein: CASSLDLGTEAFF
CDR3 DNA: TGTGCCAGCAGTCTGGATTTGGGCACTGAAGCTTTCTTT

V gene: TRBV27
clone size: few
D gene: TRBD1
J gene: TRBJ2-6
CDR3 protein: CASRRETGTAGANVLTF
CDR3 DNA: TGTGCCAGCAGACGCGAGACCGGGACAGCTGGGGCCAACGTCCTGACTTTC

V gene: TRBV24-1
clone size: NA
D gene: NA
J gene: TRBJ2-1
CDR3 protein: CATSDRDSRAYNEQFF
CDR3 DNA: TGTGCCACCAGTGATCGGGACTCTAGAGCTTACAATGAGCAGTTCTTC

V gene: TRBV2
clone size: few
D gene: NA
J gene: TRBJ2-7
CDR3 protein: CAALRGELSEQYF
CDR3 DNA: TGTGCCGCCCTGCGAGGGGAATTAAGTGAGCAGTACTTC